This T cell receptor beta chain was identified in a study of cytomegalovirus exposure and HLA in healthy donors. Primers: 60 Vbeta forward and 13 Jbeta reverse. Only in-frame clones appear in the TCRdb table, and some are missing; sequencing was by immunoSEQ multiplex PCR. This table has under 200,000 clones, about 79% appearing once. The CDR3 has 18 residues. Looked up from germline, CDR1 is SEHNR and CDR2 is FQNEAQ (reference sequence). Germline trimming cut 4 bases from V and 4 bases from J; bases unmatched to any gene: 10. Study-level points and caveats: Per a prior analysis, the majority of TCR beta V segments were productive roughly 87% or roughly 30% of the time.

Concerning this clone itself: Antigen unknown.

The sequence derives from a woman aged 45 to 65 in good health and CMV-seronegative. The chain carries TRBV7-9 and TRBJ2-2, with 12 positions matching TRBD2. The sample comprised PBMCs. The DNA of the CDR3 is TGTGCCAGCAGCTCCCCGACTAGCGGGAGTTGGAGCACCGGGGAGCTGTTTTTT. This sequence encodes CASSSPTSGSWSTGELFF.